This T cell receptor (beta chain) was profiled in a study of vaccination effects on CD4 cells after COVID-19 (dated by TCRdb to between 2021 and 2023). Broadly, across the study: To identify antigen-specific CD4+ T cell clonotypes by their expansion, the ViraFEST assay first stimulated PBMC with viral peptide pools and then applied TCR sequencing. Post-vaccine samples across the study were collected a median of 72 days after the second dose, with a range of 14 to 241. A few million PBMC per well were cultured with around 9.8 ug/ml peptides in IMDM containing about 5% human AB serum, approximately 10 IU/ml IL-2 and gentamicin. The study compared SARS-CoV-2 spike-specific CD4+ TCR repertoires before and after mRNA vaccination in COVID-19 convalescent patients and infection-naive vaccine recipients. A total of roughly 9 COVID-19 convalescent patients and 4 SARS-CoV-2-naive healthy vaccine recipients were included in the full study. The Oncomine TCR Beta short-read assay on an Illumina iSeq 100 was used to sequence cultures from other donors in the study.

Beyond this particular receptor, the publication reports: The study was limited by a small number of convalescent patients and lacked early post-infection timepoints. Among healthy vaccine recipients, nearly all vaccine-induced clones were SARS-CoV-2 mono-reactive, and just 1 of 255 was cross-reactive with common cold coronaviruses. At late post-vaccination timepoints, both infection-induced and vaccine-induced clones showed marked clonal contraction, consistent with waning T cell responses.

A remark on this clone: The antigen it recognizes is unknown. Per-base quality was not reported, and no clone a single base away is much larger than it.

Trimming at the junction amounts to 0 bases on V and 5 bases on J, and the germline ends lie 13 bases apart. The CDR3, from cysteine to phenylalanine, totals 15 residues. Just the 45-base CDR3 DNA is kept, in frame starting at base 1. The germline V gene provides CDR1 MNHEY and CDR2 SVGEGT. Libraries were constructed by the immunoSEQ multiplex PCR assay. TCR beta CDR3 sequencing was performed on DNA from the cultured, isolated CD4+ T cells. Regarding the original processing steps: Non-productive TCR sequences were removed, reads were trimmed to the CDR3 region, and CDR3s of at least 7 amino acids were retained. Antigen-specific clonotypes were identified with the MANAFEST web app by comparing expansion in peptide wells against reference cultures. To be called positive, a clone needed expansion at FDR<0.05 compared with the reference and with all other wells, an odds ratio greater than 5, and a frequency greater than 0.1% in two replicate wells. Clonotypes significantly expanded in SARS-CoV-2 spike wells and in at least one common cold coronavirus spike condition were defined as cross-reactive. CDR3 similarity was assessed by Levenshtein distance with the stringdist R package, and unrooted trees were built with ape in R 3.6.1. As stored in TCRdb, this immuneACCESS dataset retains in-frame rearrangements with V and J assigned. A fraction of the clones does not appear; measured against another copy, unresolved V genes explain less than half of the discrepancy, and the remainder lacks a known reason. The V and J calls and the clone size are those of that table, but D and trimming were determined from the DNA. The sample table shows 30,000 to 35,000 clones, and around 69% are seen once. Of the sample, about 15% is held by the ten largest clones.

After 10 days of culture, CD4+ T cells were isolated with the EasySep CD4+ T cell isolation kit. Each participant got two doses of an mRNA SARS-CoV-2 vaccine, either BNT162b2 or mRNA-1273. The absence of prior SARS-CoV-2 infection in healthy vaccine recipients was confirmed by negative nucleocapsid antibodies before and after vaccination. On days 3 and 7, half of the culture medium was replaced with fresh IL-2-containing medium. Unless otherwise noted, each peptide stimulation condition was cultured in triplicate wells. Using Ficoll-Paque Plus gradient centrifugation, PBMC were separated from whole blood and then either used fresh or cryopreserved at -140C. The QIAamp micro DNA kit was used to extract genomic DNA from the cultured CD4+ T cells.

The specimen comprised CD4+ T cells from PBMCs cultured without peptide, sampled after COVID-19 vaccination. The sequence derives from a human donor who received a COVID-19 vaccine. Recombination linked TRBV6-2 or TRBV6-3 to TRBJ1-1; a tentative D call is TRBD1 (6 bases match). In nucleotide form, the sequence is TGTGCCAGCAGTTACTCCCCATACAGGGTAACTGAAGCTTTCTTT. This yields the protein CASSYSPYRVTEAFF.